These 26 T cell receptor beta chains share one sample of origin, sequenced in a study of T cells in Graves' hyperthyroidism and ophthalmopathy. Amplification yielded TCR beta CDR3 regions, with RNA transcripts as the source. With the HTBI primer set, the TCR CDR3 went through a first round of RT-PCR. MiXCR, applied by TCRdb to the multiplex PCR reads, yields one record per CDR3 protein. The repertoire holds approximately 590,000 distinct CDR3 sequences, with 40% to 55% as singletons. Specimen: peripheral blood or thyroid tissue (not recorded which). The source of these receptors is a woman between 18 and 29 years old with Graves' hyperthyroidism.

With respect to this clonotype: An end of the junction differs from the germline gene, which may be a read error. The CDR3 here is CAISDAGATDEQYF. The CDR3 coding sequence is TGTGCCATCAGTGATGCGGGGGCAACGGACGAGCAGTACTTC. This chain uses TRBV24-1 with TRBJ2-7; perhaps TRBD2 as D (7 bases). The CDR3 sequence is 14 residues long. Germline CDR1 and CDR2: KGHDR and SFDVKD.

The sample holds a few counts of this clonotype. At one of its ends the junction is not consistent with the germline gene, which may arise from a read error. This chain uses TRBV10-3 with TRBJ2-7; D uncertain. In germline, CDR1 is ENHRY, CDR2 SYGVKD. The CDR3 totals 15 residues. The CDR3 nucleotides read TGTGCCAGCAGTGAATACCAGGCTAGCTCCTACGAGCAGTACTTC. Its protein product is CASSEYQASSYEQYF.

On this clonotype: An end of the junction differs from the germline gene, which may be a read error. This rearrangement joins TRBV20-1 to TRBJ1-6; the D is unclear. This CDR3 is built from 16 residues. The V gene's germline CDR1 is DFQATT and CDR2 SNEGSKA (reference sequence). CDR3 coding DNA: TGCAGTGCTGGAGAGTCTAGGTCGTTGATCCATTCACCCCTCCACTTT. Its translation: CSAGESRSLIHSPLHF.

This clonotype was seen a few times. The CDR3 protein is CASSVGTGGYSNQPQHF. The CDR3 region has the DNA TGTGCCAGTTCGGTTGGAACAGGGGGTTATAGCAATCAGCCCCAGCATTTT. The rearrangement uses TRBV2 and TRBJ1-5; 8 positions agree with TRBD1. Trimming removed 9 bases from V and 0 bases from J; junction bases left unmatched: 13. Germline CDR1 and CDR2: SNHLY and FYNNEI. This CDR3 spans 17 amino acids.

This clonotype appeared a few times. V and J are TRBV4-1 and TRBJ1-5, with D unresolved. The CDR3 is 15 amino acids. Germline V gene lookup returns CDR1 MGHRA and CDR2 YSYEKL. The V end was cut by 1 base, the J end by 4 bases, with 11 bases between. The DNA for the CDR3 is TGCGCCAGCAGCCAAGTCTCGTCCCCGAATCAGCCCCAGCATTTT. Its translation is CASSQVSSPNQPQHF.

The gene calls are TRBV3-1 and TRBJ2-7; 8 nucleotides align to TRBD2. The CDR3 is 15 residues long. V was pared by 4 bases and J by 4 bases, with 9 bases of the junction left unmatched. The V gene's germline CDR1 is LGHDT and CDR2 YNNKEL (reference sequence). The CDR3 region has the DNA TGTGCCAGCAGCCTGGTATCGGGAGGGCGGTACGAGCAGTACTTC. This translates into CASSLVSGGRYEQYF.

This clonotype was observed a handful of times. The chain is built from TRBV10-3 and TRBJ2-2; tentative D call: TRBD1 (6 bases). There are 16 residues in the CDR3. V shed 3 bases and J shed 0 bases, with 11 bases lying between them. Germline CDR1 and CDR2: ENHRY and SYGVKD. CDR3 coding DNA: TGTGCCATCAGTGAAGGGACACCCGCGAACACCGGGGAGCTGTTTTTT. As protein: CAISEGTPANTGELFF.

The chain has TRBV7-9 and TRBJ1-3; the D gene is possibly TRBD1 (5 bases). The CDR3 extends over 16 amino acids. Germline V lookup: CDR1 SEHNR, CDR2 FQNEAQ (reference sequence). Trimming pared 5 bases from V and 0 bases from J, leaving 14 bases between. The DNA for the CDR3 is TGTGCCAGCAGCATCGCGGGGGACTTCTCTGGAAACACCATATATTTT. Translation: CASSIAGDFSGNTIYF.

The V call is TRBV19, the J call TRBJ2-7; 13 nucleotides agree with TRBD2. Germline trimming cut 4 bases from V and 1 base from J; bases unmatched to any gene: 4. The germline gives CDR1 LNHDA, CDR2 SQIVND (reference sequence). The CDR3 is made up of 16 amino acids. The CDR3 DNA reads as TGTGCCAGTAGTACGAAACTAGCGGGAGGGTCCTACGAGCAGTACTTC. Residues: CASSTKLAGGSYEQYF.

This clonotype was recorded a few times. The chain employs TRBV12-3 or TRBV12-4 and TRBJ1-5; no definite D call. The CDR3 totals 16 residues. V was shortened by 5 bases and J by 6 bases, with 20 bases between the two germline ends. The CDR3 region is CASSATRTGVGQPQHF. The CDR3 DNA sequence: TGTGCCAGCAGTGCGACTAGGACTGGGGTGGGTCAGCCCCAGCATTTT.

This clonotype was detected ten times or more. The chain combines TRBV24-1 with TRBJ1-2; no clear D. The CDR3 is made up of 14 amino acids. Germline values: CDR1 KGHDR, CDR2 SFDVKD. V dropped 1 base and J dropped 1 base, with 6 bases sitting between them. For the CDR3, the DNA is TGTGCCACCAGTGATTTCCGTCTTAACTATGGCTACACCTTC. Protein sequence: CATSDFRLNYGYTF.

The table lists this clonotype with a few counts. The chain couples TRBV19 to TRBJ1-5, with a tentative D call TRBD1 (6 bases). With 9 bases removed from V and 0 bases from J, the gap between germline ends came to 12 bases. There are 14 residues in the CDR3. CDR1 and CDR2 (germline): LNHDA, SQIVND (reference sequence). The CDR3 DNA reads as TGTGCCAGCCGGACAGTGAATAGCAATCAGCCCCAGCATTTT. The encoded protein is CASRTVNSNQPQHF. Full variable domain (remainder filled in from reference TRBV19 and TRBJ1-5): DGGITQSPKYLFRKEGQNVTLSCEQNLNHDAMYWYRQDPGQGLRLIYYSQIVNDFQKGDIAEGYSVSREKKESFPLTVTSAQKNPTAFYLCASRTVNSNQPQHFGDGTRLSIL.

CDR3 coding DNA: TGCGCCAGCAGCGCTTCAGGTGACTATGGCTACACCTTC. It is translated as CASSASGDYGYTF. V usage is TRBV5-1 and J usage is TRBJ1-2; D is unclear. Looked up from germline, CDR1 is SGHRS and CDR2 is YFSETQ. V shed 4 bases and J shed 3 bases, with 10 bases lying between them. The CDR3 is 13 amino acids.

The chain links TRBV7-8 to TRBJ1-5; possible D gene TRBD1, 5 bases. The V gene lost 3 bases and the J gene lost 5 bases, with 14 bases spanning the gap. The CDR3 sequence is 15 residues long. Germline-derived CDR1 and CDR2 are SGHVS and FQNEAQ. The CDR3 protein is CASSLGTNSHQPQHF. DNA for the CDR3: TGTGCCAGCAGCTTGGGGACTAATTCTCATCAGCCCCAGCATTTT.

In the case of this clonotype: At one of its ends the junction is not consistent with the germline gene, which may arise from a read error. The chain links TRBV24-1 to TRBJ1-5, with 7 bases lining up with TRBD1. The CDR3 has 16 amino acids. Germline V gives CDR1 KGHDR, CDR2 SFDVKD. The CDR3 coding sequence is TGTGCCACCAGTGGTGGGGGGACAGTAGGCAAGCAGCCCCAGCATTTT. This translates into CATSGGGTVGKQPQHF.

J is TRBJ1-6 and V is TRBV10-3; 11 bases are shared with TRBD1. The CDR3 contains 14 residues. Looked up from germline, CDR1 is ENHRY and CDR2 is SYGVKD. Losses at the gene ends were 9 bases for V and 2 bases for J; bases not matched to a gene: 0. CDR3 nucleotide sequence: TGTGCCATGGGACAGGGGGCCTATAATTCACCCCTCCACTTT. It is translated as CAMGQGAYNSPLHF.

The chain couples TRBV2 to TRBJ2-5; 9 nucleotides align to TRBD1. Germline lookup yields CDR1 SNHLY and CDR2 FYNNEI. This CDR3 comprises 13 residues. V lost 8 bases and J lost 3; bases outside the gene matches: 4. The CDR3: CASGTGTEETQYF. Here the CDR3 DNA reads TGTGCCAGCGGGACAGGGACGGAAGAGACCCAGTACTTC.

Of note for this clonotype: This may be a read error: a much more frequent sequence differs by one nucleotide. This chain uses TRBV7-8 with TRBJ2-7, with D perhaps TRBD2 (5 bases). The length of the CDR3 is 14 residues. CDR1 and CDR2 from the germline V gene are SGHVS and FQNEAQ. This CDR3 reads CASSIALSGYEQYF. The CDR3 DNA is TGTGCCAGCAGCATAGCGTTGTCAGGCTACGAGCAGTACTTC.

The CDR3 loop reads CASSAASGRAGDTQYF. The CDR3 DNA is TGTGCCAGCAGCGCCGCGAGCGGGAGGGCCGGAGATACGCAGTATTTT. This rearrangement joins TRBV10-3 to TRBJ2-3; 10 bases match TRBD2. Germline V lookup: CDR1 ENHRY, CDR2 SYGVKD. V lost 10 bases, J lost 5 bases, and 15 bases stayed unmatched. The CDR3 sequence is 16 residues long.

Turning to this clonotype: A read error may explain this, as a much larger clone is one base away. The chain recombines TRBV29-1 with TRBJ1-1; TRBD1 might be the D (6 bases). This CDR3 contains 13 residues. V was clipped by 3 bases and J by 3 bases, with 11 bases between them. CDR1 and CDR2 from the germline V gene are SQVTM and ANQGSEA. The CDR3 reads CSVDEGDDTEAFF. As DNA, the CDR3 is TGCAGCGTTGATGAGGGGGACGACACTGAAGCTTTCTTT.

This clonotype was seen just once. The chain employs TRBV2 and TRBJ2-7; D perhaps matches TRBD1 (5 bases). V was pared by 11 bases and J by 5 bases, with 19 bases between. Germline V lookup: CDR1 SNHLY, CDR2 FYNNEI. The length of the CDR3 is 13 residues. The CDR3 nucleotides are TGTGCCCGAGCCTGGGCAGGGTCCCACGAGCAGTACTTC. This codes for CARAWAGSHEQYF.

The rearrangement links TRBV20-1 to TRBJ1-1, with 9 bases aligning to TRBD1. Germline trimming cut 6 bases from V and 11 bases from J; bases unmatched to any gene: 7. The CDR3 contains 11 residues. Germline V CDR1 and CDR2: DFQATT, SNEGSKA (reference sequence). CDR3 coding DNA: TGCAGTGCCCCGGGACAGGGACGTGCTTTCTTT. It is translated as CSAPGQGRAFF.

This clonotype has more than one count but fewer than ten. The V call is TRBV5-1, the J call TRBJ2-7, with D hard to call. From germline, CDR1 is SGHRS and CDR2 YFSETQ. The CDR3 runs 12 residues. Trimming shortened V by 5 bases and J by 1 base, and 7 bases separated the two germline ends. The CDR3 DNA reads TGCGCCAGCAGTTCAGAGTCCTACGAGCAGTACTTC. Translation gives CASSSESYEQYF.

The chain has TRBV27 and TRBJ1-3; 7 bases match TRBD1. V lost 4 bases to trimming and J lost 0 bases; unmatched junction nucleotides: 9. The CDR3 totals 17 residues. In germline, CDR1 is MNHEY, CDR2 SMNVEV (reference sequence). CDR3 sequence: CASSYPGTEHSGNTIYF. The CDR3, as DNA: TGTGCCAGCAGTTACCCCGGGACAGAGCACTCTGGAAACACCATATATTTT.

This clonotype was counted between two and nine times. The chain combines TRBV20-1 with TRBJ1-1; no clear D gene. Germline CDR1 and CDR2: DFQATT and SNEGSKA (reference sequence). V was trimmed by 5 bases and J by 1 base, leaving 14 bases between them. This CDR3 region has 14 residues. CDR3 sequence reads: CSAATPSGNTEAFF. In nucleotides, the CDR3 is TGCAGTGCTGCCACACCCTCGGGGAACACTGAAGCTTTCTTT.

The chain carries TRBV7-2 and TRBJ1-3; tentatively, D is TRBD1 (5 bases). Germline lookup yields CDR1 SGHTA and CDR2 FQGNSA. The CDR3 length is 14 residues. The V end lost 6 bases, the J end lost 7 bases, and 16 bases lay between the germline ends. CDR3 sequence: CASSFAGHANTIYF. For the CDR3, the DNA is TGTGCCAGCAGTTTCGCGGGGCACGCGAACACCATATATTTT.